This T cell receptor beta chain was identified during a study of T cells after yellow fever vaccination. Overall study findings and caveats: Repertoires obtained by FACS sorting could include abundant clonotypes that entered as contaminants from the bulk population. Weaker, the secondary response peaked sooner, at day 5 versus 15.

TCRdb re-analysed the 5' RACE reads in MiXCR, keeping a single row per CDR3 protein. The sample carries 200,000 to 300,000 distinct CDR3 sequences, more than 3.5% recorded once. This clonotype was seen many times. Its antigen is not known. From germline, CDR1 is SGHRS and CDR2 YFSETQ. The CDR3 runs 16 residues. Deletions cut 3 bases from V and 0 bases from J, with 15 bases between. The sequence came from a man younger than 30 who received the YFV17D yellow fever vaccine. The source was PBMCs, collected 15 days after the yellow fever booster vaccination. The gene calls are TRBV5-1 and TRBJ1-1; D remains unclear. CDR3 DNA: TGCGCCAGCAGCTCCTCGTTTAGCCGGATGAACACTGAAGCTTTCTTT. It encodes CASSSSFSRMNTEAFF.